This T cell receptor (beta chain) was found in a study of T cell responses to AZD1222 COVID-19 vaccine listed by TCRdb under 2021. About the study as a whole: AZD1222 recipients given second doses at about 4 weeks or at about 12 weeks were pooled, since spike-specific TCR depth and breadth were not found to differ between the two schedules. TCR sequencing covered over 230 trial participants: 207 given two doses of AZD1222 and about 26 given two doses of MenACWY control vaccine. Enrollment into the trials was organized by age into subgroups of 18-55, 56-69 and 70-plus years, and those subgroups contained roughly 150, 30 and 60 TCR-sequenced participants, respectively.

From the cysteine through the phenylalanine, the CDR3 covers 14 amino acids. Just the 42-base CDR3 DNA is kept, in frame starting at base 1. As encoded in the germline V gene, CDR1 is SGHDT while CDR2 is YYEEEE. V was cut back by 0 bases and J by 6 bases, leaving a gap of 10 bases between them. Broader findings and caveats from the paper: Spike-specific TCR breadth and depth rose significantly after two AZD1222 doses compared with day 0 and with MenACWY recipients. Because no samples from the day 14 peak response were available, repertoires could be characterized only after the peak T cell response. Reportedly, close to half of the unique spike-specific TCRs recognized epitopes lying outside the regions that are mutated in the B.1.351 and B.1.1.7 variants. Participants were mostly white British, with more females than males. The authors suggested clonal diversity may have been underestimated. The vaccine-associated CD4 TCRs covered the entire spike protein, and the dominant responses fell in regions 160-218 and 743-854. Conclusions about previously exposed vaccinees were limited because only six AZD1222 recipients were SARS-CoV-2 seropositive at baseline. The 56-69-year group was small, and its depth increase did not reach significance, likely because of low power.

The sample's time point, from its label and the paper: baseline before first vaccination. The vaccinee samples were drawn from two UK trials, COV001 and COV002, one of which was a single-blind randomized controlled phase 2/3 trial testing AZD1222 (ChAdOx1 nCoV-19) in healthy adults. For TCRbeta chain sequencing, PBMC samples from trial participants were taken at day 0 and at day 28 after the second dose. The CDR3 regions of human TCRbeta chains were analyzed by immunosequencing. The authors' pipeline ran thus. TCRs in the repertoires were compared against a reference library of SARS-CoV-2-specific TCRs that had been generated with the MIRA antigen-specificity platform. Breadth was defined as the fraction of unique TCRs that were SARS-CoV-2-associated. Depth was defined as the fraction of total T cells that were SARS-CoV-2-associated. Using the MIRA data, each spike-specific TCR was assigned both to the spike region to which the TCR was reactive and to a CD4 or CD8 class. Log10-transformed breadth and depth values were compared by one-way ANOVA with Sidak's multiple comparisons tests. TCRdb took this table from immuneACCESS and kept in-frame rearrangements with V and J called. Such tables lack part of the clones; where checked against another copy, unresolved V genes explain under half of the gap, and the rest is unexplained. The DNA was the basis for D and trimming; V, J and clone size are from that table. The sample data list more than 150,000 clones, and 80% to 90% of these were observed just once. The ten largest clonotypes hold approximately 0.5% of the sample.

Turning to this clone: This clone's antigen is unknown. No base quality values were provided; no much bigger clone lies one nucleotide off.

The V and J segments used are TRBV5-6 and TRBJ1-5, with the D gene call left open. This sample comprised peripheral blood, obtained on day 0 of AZD1222 vaccination. The receptor was derived from an adult in good health. The nucleotide sequence reads as follows: TGTGCCAGCAGCTTGGGGATTCTGCCTCAGCCCCAGCATTTT. It codes for CASSLGILPQPQHF.